This T cell receptor (beta chain) comes out of a study of high-grade serous ovarian cancer treatment subgroups. Tumor tissue was taken before any definitive surgery or chemotherapy was given. V was clipped by 1 base and J by 3 bases, with 9 bases between them. This CDR3 has 15 amino acids. The germline CDR1 and CDR2 sequences are SGHNT and YENEEA. Assay used: immunoSEQ multiplex PCR; TCRdb lists only in-frame clones, some missing. The sample consists of 10,000 to 12,000 clones, under 70% of them appearing once. The TCR originated in a human donor with high-grade serous ovarian cancer. V usage is TRBV11-3 and J usage is TRBJ1-4; the D is unclear. Sequencing was performed on tumor tissue. Written as DNA, the CDR3 is TGTGCCAGCAGCTTAGGACCTGGCCCTAATGAAAAACTGTTTTTT. Translation: CASSLGPGPNEKLFF.